This T cell receptor beta chain was sequenced in a study of regulatory T cells in long-lasting Graves disease. This clonotype was seen many times. Its antigen is unknown. The time point is: newly diagnosed GD, antithyroid drugs for less than 3 months. PBMC-extracted RNA yielded the TCR library. The CDR3 length is 14 residues. Losses at the gene ends were 6 bases for V and 8 bases for J; bases not matched to a gene: 11. Study-level points and caveats: Thyroid tissue was not sampled; only peripheral blood was. Patients with persistent disease showed a bias toward TRBV28, TRBJ1-2 and TRBJ2-5.

Building the TCR beta libraries relied on iRepertoire HTBI primers, and CDR3 regions underwent Arm-PCR. TCRdb re-called the multiplex PCR reads through MiXCR, storing one row per CDR3 protein. This table holds about 540,000 distinct CDR3 sequences, approximately 15% found once. These records were also assigned to another study, of T cells in Graves' hyperthyroidism and ophthalmopathy. Turning to that study: In the first-round RT-PCR of the TCR CDR3, the HTBI primer set was used. A 13 V-J signature model discriminated ophthalmopathy versus stable hyperthyroidism.

The sample was peripheral blood mononuclear cells (PBMCs), taken at new diagnosis, from a patient treated with antithyroid drugs. V usage is TRBV12-3 or TRBV12-4 and J usage is TRBJ2-5; 8 bases line up with TRBD1. This receptor was taken from a young man with Graves disease. The CDR3 reads CASSFGQGQSTQYF. In DNA form, the CDR3 reads TGTGCCAGCAGCTTTGGACAGGGCCAAAGTACCCAGTACTTC.